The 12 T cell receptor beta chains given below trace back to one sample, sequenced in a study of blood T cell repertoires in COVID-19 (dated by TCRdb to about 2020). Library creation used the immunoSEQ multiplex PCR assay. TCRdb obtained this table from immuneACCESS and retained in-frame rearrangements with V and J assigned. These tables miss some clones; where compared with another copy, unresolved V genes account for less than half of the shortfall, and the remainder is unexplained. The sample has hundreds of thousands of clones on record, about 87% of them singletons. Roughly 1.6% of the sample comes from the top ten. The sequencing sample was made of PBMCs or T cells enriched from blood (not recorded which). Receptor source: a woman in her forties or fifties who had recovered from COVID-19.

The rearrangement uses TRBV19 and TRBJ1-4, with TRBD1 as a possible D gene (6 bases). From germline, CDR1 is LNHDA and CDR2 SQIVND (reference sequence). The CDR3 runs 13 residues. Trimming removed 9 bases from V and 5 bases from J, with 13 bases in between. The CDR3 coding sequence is TGTGCCAGCCGAACAGGGAACAATGAAAAACTGTTTTTT. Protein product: CASRTGNNEKLFF. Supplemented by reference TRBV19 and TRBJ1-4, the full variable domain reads DGGITQSPKYLFRKEGQNVTLSCEQNLNHDAMYWYRQDPGQGLRLIYYSQIVNDFQKGDIAEGYSVSREKKESFPLTVTSAQKNPTAFYLCASRTGNNEKLFFGSGTQLSVL.

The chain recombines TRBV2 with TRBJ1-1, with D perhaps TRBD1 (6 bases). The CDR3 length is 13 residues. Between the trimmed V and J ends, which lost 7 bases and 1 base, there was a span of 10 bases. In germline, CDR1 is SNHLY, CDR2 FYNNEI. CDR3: CASTSRGNTEAFF. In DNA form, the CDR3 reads TGTGCCAGCACGAGCAGGGGGAACACTGAAGCTTTCTTT.

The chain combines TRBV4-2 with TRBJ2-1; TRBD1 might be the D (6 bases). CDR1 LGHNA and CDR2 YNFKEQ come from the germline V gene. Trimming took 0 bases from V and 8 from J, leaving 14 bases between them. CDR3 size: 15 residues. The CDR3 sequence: CASSQDLGQRDEQFF. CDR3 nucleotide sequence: TGTGCCAGCAGCCAAGATCTAGGACAGAGGGATGAGCAGTTCTTC.

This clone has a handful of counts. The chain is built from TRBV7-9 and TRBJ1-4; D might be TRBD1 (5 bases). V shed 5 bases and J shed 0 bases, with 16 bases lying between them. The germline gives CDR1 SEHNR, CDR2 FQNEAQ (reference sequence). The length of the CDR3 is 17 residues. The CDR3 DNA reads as TGTGCCAGCAGCCCCGCTGGGCAGGGCACAACTAATGAAAAACTGTTTTTT. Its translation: CASSPAGQGTTNEKLFF.

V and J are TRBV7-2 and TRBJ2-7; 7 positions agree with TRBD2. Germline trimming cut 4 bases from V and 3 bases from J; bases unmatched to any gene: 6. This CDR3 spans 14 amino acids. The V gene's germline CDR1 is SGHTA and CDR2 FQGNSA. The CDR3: CASSWEGPFYEQYF. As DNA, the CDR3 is TGTGCCAGCAGCTGGGAGGGCCCGTTCTACGAGCAGTACTTC.

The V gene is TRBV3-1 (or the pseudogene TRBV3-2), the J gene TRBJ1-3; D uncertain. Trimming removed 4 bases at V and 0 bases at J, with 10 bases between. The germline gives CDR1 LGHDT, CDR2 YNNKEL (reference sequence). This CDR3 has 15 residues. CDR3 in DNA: TGTGCCAGCAGCCTTCGAGGGAACTCTGGAAACACCATATATTTT. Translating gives CASSLRGNSGNTIYF.

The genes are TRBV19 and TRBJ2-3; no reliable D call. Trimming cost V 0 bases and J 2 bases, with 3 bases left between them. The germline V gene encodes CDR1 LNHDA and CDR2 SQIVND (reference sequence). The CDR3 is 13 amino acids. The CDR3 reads CASSIDHTDTQYF. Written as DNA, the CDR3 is TGTGCCAGTAGTATAGACCACACAGATACGCAGTATTTT.

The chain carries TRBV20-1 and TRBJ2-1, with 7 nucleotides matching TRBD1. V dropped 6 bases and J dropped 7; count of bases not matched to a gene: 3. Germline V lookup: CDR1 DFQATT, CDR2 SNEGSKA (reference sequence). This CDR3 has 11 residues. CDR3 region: CSARQGNEQFF. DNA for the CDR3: TGCAGTGCGAGACAGGGTAATGAGCAGTTCTTC.

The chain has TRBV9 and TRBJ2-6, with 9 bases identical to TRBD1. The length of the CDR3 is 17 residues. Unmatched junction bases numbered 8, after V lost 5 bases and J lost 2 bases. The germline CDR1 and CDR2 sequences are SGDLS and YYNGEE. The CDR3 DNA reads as TGTGCCAGCAGTGTCCCCCGGGACAGGGCTGGGGCCAACGTCCTGACTTTC. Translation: CASSVPRDRAGANVLTF. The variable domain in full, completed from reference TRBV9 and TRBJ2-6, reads DSGVTQTPKHLITATGQRVTLRCSPRSGDLSVYWYQQSLDQGLQFLIQYYNGEERAKGNILERFSAQQFPDLHSELNLSSLELGDSALYFCASSVPRDRAGANVLTFGAGSRLTVL.

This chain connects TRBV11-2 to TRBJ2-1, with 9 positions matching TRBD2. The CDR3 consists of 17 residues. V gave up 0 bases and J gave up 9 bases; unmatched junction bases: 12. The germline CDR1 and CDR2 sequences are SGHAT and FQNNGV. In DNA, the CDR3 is TGTGCCAGCAGCTTAGATCGGGCGGGAGGGTACAGTGTTGAGCAGTTCTTC. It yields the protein CASSLDRAGGYSVEQFF.

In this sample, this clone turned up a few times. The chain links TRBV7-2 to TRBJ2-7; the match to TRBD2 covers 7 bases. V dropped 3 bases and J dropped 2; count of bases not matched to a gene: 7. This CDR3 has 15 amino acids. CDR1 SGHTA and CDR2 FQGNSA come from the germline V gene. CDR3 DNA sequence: TGTGCCAGCAGCTTCGGCGGGACTACCACCTACGAGCAGTACTTC. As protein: CASSFGGTTTYEQYF.

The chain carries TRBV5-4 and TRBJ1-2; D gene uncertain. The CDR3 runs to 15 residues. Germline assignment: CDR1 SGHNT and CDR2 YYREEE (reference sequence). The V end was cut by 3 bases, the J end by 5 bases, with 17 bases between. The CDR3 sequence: CASSSTSFGGYGYTF. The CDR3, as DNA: TGTGCCAGCAGCTCGACGAGTTTTGGCGGATATGGCTACACCTTC.